This T cell receptor (beta chain) was found in a study of response to subunit inactivated influenza vaccine. TCRdb re-called the RT-PCR reads with MiXCR, one entry per CDR3 protein. The sample contains some 850,000 distinct CDR3 sequences, less than 20% of which appear only once. The sequence was collected from a man aged 50 to 60 who received an inactivated influenza vaccine. Sequencing was performed on PBMCs from blood, taken 4 to 6 days after vaccination.

The CDR3 loop reads CASSQDLGANEQFF. DNA for the CDR3: TGTGCCAGCAGCCAAGATTTGGGGGCGAATGAGCAGTTCTTC. This chain joins TRBV4-2 and TRBJ2-1, with D perhaps TRBD1 (6 bases). Trimming pared 0 bases from V and 7 bases from J, leaving 10 bases between. The CDR3 contains 14 residues. Germline V gene sequence: CDR1 LGHNA, CDR2 YNFKEQ.